Reported below is one T cell receptor beta chain. This record comes from a study of blood T cell repertoires in COVID-19. Study context: Whether acute or convalescent, the COVID-19 samples came from the United States, Italy and Spain. T cells, B-cell-depleted T cells, or PBMCs provided the cDNA or gDNA that served as material.

Methods used by the authors: Nucleated cell number was recorded as an estimate derived from reference gene primer amplification. Generated by immunoSEQ multiplex PCR, the TCRdb table keeps only in-frame clones and is missing some. D and trimming come from the DNA, and the V and J calls and clone size come from that table. The sample lists about 190,000 clones; roughly 80% were seen once. Trimming stripped 3 bases from V and 7 bases from J, with 10 bases between. CDR3 size: 11 residues. Germline V lookup: CDR1 GTSNPN, CDR2 SVGIG (reference sequence). The source is a man in his fifties or sixties who had recovered from COVID-19. The sequenced sample consisted of peripheral blood. The chain carries TRBV30 and TRBJ2-7; D remains ambiguous. CDR3 sequence: CAWRQLREQYF. The CDR3 nucleotides are TGTGCCTGGAGGCAACTAAGGGAGCAGTACTTC. The variable domain in full, completed from reference TRBV30 and TRBJ2-7, reads SQTIHQWPATLVQPVGSPLSLECTVEGTSNPNLYWYRQAAGRGLQLLFYSVGIGQISSEVPQNLSASRPQDRQFILSSKKLLLSDSGFYLCAWRQLREQYFGPGTRLTVT.